This T cell receptor (delta chain) was recorded in a study of gamma-delta T cells after stem cell transplantation. This clone was observed a few times. The CDR3 length is 18 residues. Trimming cost V 0 bases and J 3 bases; bases outside gene matches: 9. Germline CDR1 reads GEAIGNYY; CDR2 reads EKD. TCRdb re-identified clones in the RT-PCR reads via CATT. The sample has about 2,300 delta-chain clones, about 2.5% seen once. The source material was gamma-delta T cells. The V and J genes are TRDV2 and TRDJ1, with TRDD3 matching over 13 bases. The receptor comes from a human donor. It is not recorded whose cells these are; they may come from a transplant donor. In DNA form, the CDR3 reads TGTGCCTGTGACACCCCCTTTGGCACTGGGGGATACGCCGATAAACTCATCTTT. Protein: CACDTPFGTGGYADKLIF.